Listed below are T cell receptor beta chains from one sample, sequenced in a study of T cell changes during pregnancy in multiple sclerosis. TCRdb's table, derived via immunoSEQ multiplex PCR, lists solely in-frame clones and lacks some. This table has 30,000 to 45,000 clones, about nine tenths appearing once. Sequenced here: CD8+ T cells from peripheral blood mononuclear cells, sampled in the second trimester of pregnancy. The receptors shown here come from a female donor with multiple sclerosis, enrolled in a pregnancy study. CDR3s include the opening cysteine and the closing phenylalanine or tryptophan. D genes are given only for firm matches. Clone size, where shown, is once, few, many, or a class for clones that have expanded.

d_call: TRBD1
j_call: TRBJ2-7
clone_size: .
v_call: TRBV7-9
cdr3_nt: TGTGCCAGCAGCTCCTCCGAGGGACAGAGTTTCTACGAGCAGTACTTC
cdr3_aa: CASSSSEGQSFYEQYF

d_call: TRBD1
j_call: TRBJ2-3
clone_size: .
v_call: TRBV13
cdr3_nt: TGTGCCAGCAGCCAAAAAGCGGGACAGGGAGCAGATACGCAGTATTTT
cdr3_aa: CASSQKAGQGADTQYF

d_call: .
j_call: TRBJ1-5
clone_size: .
v_call: TRBV19
cdr3_nt: TGTGCCAGCACCCTAACCCGAGGGAACAATCAGCCCCAGCATTTT
cdr3_aa: CASTLTRGNNQPQHF

d_call: TRBD1
j_call: TRBJ1-4
clone_size: once
v_call: TRBV7-9
cdr3_nt: TGTGCCAGCAGCTTATTCGCGACAGGGGTTGAAAAACTGTTTTTT
cdr3_aa: CASSLFATGVEKLFF

d_call: TRBD2
j_call: TRBJ2-2
clone_size: .
v_call: TRBV12-5
cdr3_nt: TGTGCTAGTGGCGGACTAGCGGGAGATTACACCGGGGAGCTGTTTTTT
cdr3_aa: CASGGLAGDYTGELFF

d_call: TRBD1
j_call: TRBJ2-7
clone_size: .
v_call: TRBV7-9
cdr3_nt: TGTGCCAGCAGCTTGGAGACAGGGCCCTACGAGCAGTACTTC
cdr3_aa: CASSLETGPYEQYF

d_call: .
j_call: TRBJ1-4
clone_size: .
v_call: TRBV6-1
cdr3_nt: TGTGCCAGCAGTTTCAGGCCAACTAATGAAAAACTGTTTTTT
cdr3_aa: CASSFRPTNEKLFF

d_call: .
j_call: TRBJ2-1
clone_size: .
v_call: TRBV19
cdr3_nt: TGTGCCAGTAGTCTCCTCGGCGAAGGGGCGCAAGATGAGCAGTTCTTC
cdr3_aa: CASSLLGEGAQDEQFF

d_call: TRBD1
j_call: TRBJ2-4
clone_size: .
v_call: TRBV19
cdr3_nt: TGTGCCAGTAGTATAAGTCGGACAGGGGTGGCCAAAAACATTCAGTACTTC
cdr3_aa: CASSISRTGVAKNIQYF

d_call: .
j_call: TRBJ2-3
clone_size: .
v_call: TRBV19
cdr3_nt: TGTGCCAGTAGTGCTGGAGGACGGGTATTCGCAGATACGCAGTATTTT
cdr3_aa: CASSAGGRVFADTQYF

d_call: .
j_call: TRBJ1-4
clone_size: .
v_call: TRBV29-1
cdr3_nt: TGCAGCGTTGAATTGAGTACAACTAATGAAAAACTGTTTTTT
cdr3_aa: CSVELSTTNEKLFF

d_call: TRBD1
j_call: TRBJ2-5
clone_size: .
v_call: TRBV5-4
cdr3_nt: TGTGCCAGCAGCTCGTCCGGGACAGGGTTTTCAGAGACCCAGTACTTC
cdr3_aa: CASSSSGTGFSETQYF

d_call: TRBD1
j_call: TRBJ1-5
clone_size: .
v_call: TRBV2
cdr3_nt: TGTGCCAGCAGGCAGGGGGCAGGTTTGGCTCAGCCCCAGCATTTT
cdr3_aa: CASRQGAGLAQPQHF

d_call: TRBD2
j_call: TRBJ2-7
clone_size: .
v_call: TRBV7-6
cdr3_nt: TGTGCCAGCAGCCTCGGGACTAGCCCCTACGAGCAGTACTTC
cdr3_aa: CASSLGTSPYEQYF

d_call: TRBD1
j_call: TRBJ1-3
clone_size: .
v_call: TRBV5-4
cdr3_nt: TGTGCCAGCAGTCTGGGACAGGGGCTCGACACCATATATTTT
cdr3_aa: CASSLGQGLDTIYF

d_call: TRBD1
j_call: TRBJ1-1
clone_size: .
v_call: TRBV4-1
cdr3_nt: TGCGCCAGCAGCCCGACAGGGGCCGAAGCTTTCTTT
cdr3_aa: CASSPTGAEAFF

d_call: TRBD2
j_call: TRBJ2-1
clone_size: .
v_call: TRBV7-9
cdr3_nt: TGTGCCAGCGGACCACCTCAAGCGGGGAGGGCCAATGAGCAGTTCTTC
cdr3_aa: CASGPPQAGRANEQFF

d_call: TRBD1
j_call: TRBJ2-2
clone_size: .
v_call: TRBV5-6
cdr3_nt: TGTGCCAGCAGCTCCCGACAGGGGAAAAACACCGGGGAGCTGTTTTTT
cdr3_aa: CASSSRQGKNTGELFF

d_call: .
j_call: TRBJ2-3
clone_size: .
v_call: TRBV20-1
cdr3_nt: TGCAGTGCTAGGGTAGAGGGAACGCAGTATTTT
cdr3_aa: CSARVEGTQYF

d_call: .
j_call: TRBJ2-1
clone_size: .
v_call: TRBV27
cdr3_nt: TGTGCCAGCAGTGCCTCCGACAACTTCGGCTACAATGAGCAGTTCTTC
cdr3_aa: CASSASDNFGYNEQFF

d_call: TRBD1
j_call: TRBJ1-4
clone_size: .
v_call: TRBV2
cdr3_nt: TGTGCCAGCAGTGCCAGGACAGGGACTAATGAAAAACTGTTTTTT
cdr3_aa: CASSARTGTNEKLFF

d_call: .
j_call: TRBJ2-1
clone_size: .
v_call: TRBV30
cdr3_nt: TGTGCCTGGAGTTTGACTAGCTACAATGAGCAGTTCTTC
cdr3_aa: CAWSLTSYNEQFF

d_call: .
j_call: TRBJ2-1
clone_size: .
v_call: TRBV5-4
cdr3_nt: TGTGCCAGCAGCTTGGGGAGTGAGCAGTTCTTC
cdr3_aa: CASSLGSEQFF

d_call: TRBD2
j_call: TRBJ2-7
clone_size: .
v_call: TRBV7-6
cdr3_nt: TGTGCCAGCAGCAGCCGACTAGCGACGGGGTTCTACGAGCAGTACTTC
cdr3_aa: CASSSRLATGFYEQYF

d_call: TRBD2
j_call: TRBJ2-1
clone_size: .
v_call: TRBV27
cdr3_nt: TGTGCCAGCAGTTTATTAAGCGCTAGCGGGAGTGGGAATGAGCAGTTCTTC
cdr3_aa: CASSLLSASGSGNEQFF